A selection of T cell receptor beta chains follows, all from one sample in a study of blood T cell repertoires in COVID-19. Clones were read by immunoSEQ multiplex PCR, and TCRdb kept only the in-frame ones, dropping some. Of 350,000 to 500,000 clones detected, about 90% appear once; the ten largest clones hold roughly 0.78%. Sequenced: peripheral blood. The source is a man between 18 and 35 years old with COVID-19, enrolled during active disease. Both conserved end residues are part of each CDR3. The D gene is left open where the match is weak.

TRBJ2-1 | TRBV12-2 | 15 | - | CASRLRLAPYNEQFF
TRBJ2-7 | TRBV5-1 | 14 | - | CASRVRTDYDEQYF
TRBJ2-4 | TRBV11-3 | 18 | - | CASSSLGPGQLAKNIQYF
TRBJ2-7 | TRBV4-1 | 15 | - | CASSQATGVSYEQYF
TRBJ2-1 | TRBV9 | 15 | TRBD2 | CASSVAGLAANEQFF
TRBJ1-3 | TRBV5-4 | 17 | - | CASSLGGTLSSGNTIYF
TRBJ2-7 | TRBV7-6 | 12 | - | CASSLQGHEQYF
TRBJ1-1 | TRBV6-5 | 15 | - | CASSYSQGVYTEAFF
TRBJ1-3 | TRBV7-6 | 15 | - | CASSQNRVTGNTIYF
TRBJ1-6 | TRBV5-6 | 15 | TRBD1 | CASSFTGGLNSPLHF
TRBJ2-3 | TRBV14 | 14 | - | CASSPEGGPDTQYF
TRBJ1-4 | TRBV11-3 | 13 | - | CASSLGPNEKLFF
TRBJ1-1 | TRBV29-1 | 15 | TRBD1 | CSVSGTGNMNTEAFF
TRBJ2-1 | TRBV7-9 | 14 | - | CASGDTQKYNEQFF
TRBJ2-5 | TRBV7-9 | 14 | - | CASSLGGGQETQYF
TRBJ1-6 | TRBV6-5 | 13 | - | CASSPGENSPLHF
TRBJ2-1 | TRBV27 | 15 | TRBD2 | CASSDSGRAGNEQFF
TRBJ2-3 | TRBV18 | 14 | - | CASSTTGEIDTQYF
TRBJ2-7 | TRBV11-2 | 13 | - | CASSLETGIEQYF
TRBJ1-2 | TRBV7-9 | 14 | TRBD1 | CASSLGTGVNGYTF
TRBJ2-1 | TRBV5-1 | 17 | TRBD2 | CASSLAVTSGGNNEQFF
TRBJ2-7 | TRBV4-1 | 15 | - | CASSQAKGWENEQYF
TRBJ1-5 | TRBV7-9 | 15 | - | CASSRGQGVNQPQHF
TRBJ1-1 | TRBV10-3 | 13 | TRBD1 | CAIRQGIGTEAFF
TRBJ2-3 | TRBV29-1 | 12 | - | CSVKTGTDTQYF
TRBJ2-5 | TRBV7-9 | 15 | TRBD2 | CASSSLAGVGETQYF
TRBJ2-7 | TRBV6-5 | 14 | TRBD1 | CASSVDRVGYEQYF
TRBJ2-7 | TRBV6-5 | 15 | - | CASSYDRTFTYEQYF
TRBJ2-5 | TRBV5-1 | 16 | TRBD2 | CASSADLAGMPQTQYF
TRBJ2-3 | TRBV13 | 14 | - | CASSLSLMRDTQYF
TRBJ1-2 | TRBV10-2 | 13 | - | CASSEGMTGGYTF
TRBJ1-6 | TRBV27 | 15 | - | CASSLVSLSNSPLHF
TRBJ2-5 | TRBV5-1 | 16 | TRBD1 | CASSLRQGAPEETQYF
TRBJ2-7 | TRBV11-2 | 12 | - | CASSLSTLEQYF
TRBJ1-6 | TRBV27 | 16 | - | CASSLTGGPYNSPLHF
TRBJ1-3 | TRBV5-1 | 14 | - | CASRAGYSGNTIYF
TRBJ1-1 | TRBV6-5 | 13 | TRBD1 | CASSYTGGTEAFF
TRBJ2-3 | TRBV19 | 16 | TRBD2 | CASSIGAGGRVDTQYF
TRBJ2-3 | TRBV9 | 16 | TRBD2 | CASSFPSGGTTDTQYF
TRBJ1-1 | TRBV3-1/TRBV3-2 | 15 | TRBD1 | CASSHPAAGGTEAFF
TRBJ2-7 | TRBV3-1/TRBV3-2 | 16 | TRBD1 | CASSQGGVQGVYEQYF
TRBJ1-5 | TRBV10-3 | 13 | - | CAISDTVSGPQHF
TRBJ2-7 | TRBV7-9 | 13 | - | CASSLPGTYEQYF
TRBJ2-2 | TRBV2 | 15 | - | CASSEQQPRTGELFF
TRBJ2-7 | TRBV27 | 13 | - | CATSRGGLYEQYF
TRBJ2-3 | TRBV27 | 15 | TRBD2 | CASSLFSGGGDTQYF
TRBJ2-2 | TRBV6-4 | 13 | - | CASSLNPGGELFF
TRBJ2-4 | TRBV19 | 18 | TRBD2 | CASSATSGGLLAKNIQYF
TRBJ1-4 | TRBV14 | 15 | - | CASSQGFYLGEKLFF